Below, one T cell receptor (beta chain) is given with its context. Its antigen is not identified. This sample was included in a study of T cells expressing NK-cell markers. Findings and limits, study-wide: Among CD8+ T cells from about six donors, dominant NKG2C+ clonotypes accounted for roughly 1.0-8%. Clones of NKG2C+ T cells that had expanded were of unclear HCMV specificity.

After re-calling the 5' RACE reads, TCRdb lists one entry per CDR3 protein, DNA absent. Recorded for this sample: over 350,000 distinct CDR3 sequences. The CDR3 has 14 amino acids. Germline V CDR1 and CDR2: MGHRA, YSYEKL. Input material: blood T cells: a sorted CD56 or NKG2C T cell subset, CD4+ or CD8+ T cells, or bulk PBMC T cells (not recorded which). The chain combines TRBV4-1 with TRBJ2-7. The sequence was obtained from a woman in her forties or fifties in good health. CDR3 sequence reads: CASSQVIKEYEQYF.